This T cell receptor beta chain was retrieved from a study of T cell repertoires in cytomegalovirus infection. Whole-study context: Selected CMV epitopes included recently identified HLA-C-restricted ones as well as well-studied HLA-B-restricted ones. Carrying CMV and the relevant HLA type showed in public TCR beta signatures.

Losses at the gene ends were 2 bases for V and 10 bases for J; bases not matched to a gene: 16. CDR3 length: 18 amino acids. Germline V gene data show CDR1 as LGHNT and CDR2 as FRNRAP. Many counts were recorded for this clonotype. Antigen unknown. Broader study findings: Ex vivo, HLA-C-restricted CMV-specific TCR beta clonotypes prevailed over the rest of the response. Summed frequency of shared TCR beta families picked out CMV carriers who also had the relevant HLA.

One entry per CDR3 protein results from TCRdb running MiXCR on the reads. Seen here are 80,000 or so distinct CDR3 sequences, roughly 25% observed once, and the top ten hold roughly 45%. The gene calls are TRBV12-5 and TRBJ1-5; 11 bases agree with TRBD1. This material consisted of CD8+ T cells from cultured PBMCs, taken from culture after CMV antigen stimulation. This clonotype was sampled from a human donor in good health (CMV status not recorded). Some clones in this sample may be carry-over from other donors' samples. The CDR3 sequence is CASGLPHARTGGWYPQHF. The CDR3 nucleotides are TGTGCTAGTGGTTTGCCGCACGCTCGGACAGGGGGCTGGTATCCCCAGCATTTT.